This T cell receptor beta chain stems from a study of technical replicates of blood from a handful of donors. Profiled with immunoSEQ multiplex PCR; TCRdb holds only in-frame clones, not every one. The repertoire includes roughly 70,000 clones, 94% of them detected once, and 0.39% sits in the top ten. V shed 7 bases, J shed 5 bases, and the junction held 12 bases outside the gene matches. Germline CDR1 MNHEY, CDR2 SVGAGI. The CDR3 is 15 amino acids. This sequence originates from a human donor in good health. Sequencing was done on a sample of T cells isolated from PBMCs. The chain links TRBV6-5 to TRBJ2-5; 8 bases map to TRBD2. The CDR3 DNA reads as TGTGCCAGCACCCTAGCAGGGACTAGTAGCGAGACCCAGTACTTC. Translating gives CASTLAGTSSETQYF.